This TCR beta chain was obtained from a study of CD8 T cells in Susac syndrome. Study summary: Patients with Susac syndrome had blood drawn and were at that point therapy-naive, on corticosteroids, or on intravenous immunoglobulin alone.

Recently defined diagnostic criteria for definite or probable disease were fulfilled by Susac syndrome patients. FACS enriched CD8+ TEMRA cells, while bulk CD8+ and CD4+ were negatively isolated. RNA was extracted with the RNeasy kit, and a quantity of about 0.45 to 1 ug was reverse transcribed using random hexamers. The authors amplified TCR beta CDR3 across 54 Vbeta and 13 Jbeta using immunoSEQ multiplex PCR. TCRdb reprocessed the immunoSEQ multiplex PCR reads with MiXCR, giving one entry per CDR3 protein. The data contain 240,000 or so distinct CDR3 sequences, 96% of them singletons. The ends lost 5 bases at V and 4 bases at J; junction bases unmatched: 11. Germline CDR1 is LNHNV and CDR2 is YYDKDF (reference sequence). The CDR3 is 15 residues long.

The V call is TRBV15, the J call TRBJ2-7; 7 positions agree with TRBD1. This clonotype was obtained from a human donor with Susac syndrome. The sequencing sample was made of CD4+ T cells from PBMCs. In DNA form, the CDR3 reads TGTGCCACCAGCCAAGTAAAGGGACAGAAGTACGAGCAGTACTTC. Translation: CATSQVKGQKYEQYF.